This T cell receptor beta chain originates from a study of shared clonotypes between healthy human individuals. About the study: Per-donor plates numbered three CD4 naive, three CD4 memory, two CD8 naive and one CD8 memory.

The protocol was immunoSEQ multiplex PCR, while the TCRdb copy is restricted to in-frame clones and leaves out a portion. Counted here are 2 million to 2.5 million clones, 90% to 97% occurring once; the ten biggest clones make up less than 0.15%. CDR1 and CDR2 from the germline V gene are MRHNA and SNTAGT. V was pared by 0 bases and J by 0 bases, with 4 bases of the junction left unmatched. The CDR3 loop spans 17 amino acids. Details on this clone: Its antigen is not known.

Study results and limitations: A reduction in generation probabilities was seen for non-shared clonotypes relative to those shared by all four donors. A few donors had 4% to 6.5% of their naive CD4 clonotypes in common.

The sample taken for sequencing was naive CD4+ T cells sorted from blood. Subset given: CD45RA+ positively selected. The chain links TRBV6-4 to TRBJ2-4; 8 bases fit TRBD2. This clonotype originated in a man aged 18 to 35 in good health. This chain's CDR3 is CASSDSLAGTAKNIQYF. The CDR3 bases are TGTGCCAGCAGTGACTCCTTAGCGGGAACAGCCAAAAACATTCAGTACTTC.